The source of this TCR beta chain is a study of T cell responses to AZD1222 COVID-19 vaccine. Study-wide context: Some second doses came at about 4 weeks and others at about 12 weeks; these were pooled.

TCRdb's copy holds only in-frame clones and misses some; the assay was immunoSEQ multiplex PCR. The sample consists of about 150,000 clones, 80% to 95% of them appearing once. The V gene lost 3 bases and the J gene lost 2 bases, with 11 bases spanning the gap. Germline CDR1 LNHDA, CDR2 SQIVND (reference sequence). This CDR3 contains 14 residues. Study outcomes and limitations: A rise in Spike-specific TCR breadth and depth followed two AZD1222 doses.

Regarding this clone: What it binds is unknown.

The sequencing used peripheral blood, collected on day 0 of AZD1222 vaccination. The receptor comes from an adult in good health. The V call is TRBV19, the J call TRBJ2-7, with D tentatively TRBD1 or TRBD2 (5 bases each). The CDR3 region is CASSMGVGTYEQYF. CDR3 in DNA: TGTGCCAGTAGTATGGGGGTTGGGACCTACGAGCAGTACTTC.